This section outlines one T cell receptor beta chain sequence together with its context. The CDR3 is 14 residues long. Germline V CDR1 and CDR2: MDHEN, SYDVKM. V dropped 6 bases and J dropped 7; count of bases not matched to a gene: 7. This record comes from a study of shared clonotypes between healthy human individuals. This table comes from immunoSEQ multiplex PCR, and its TCRdb copy is limited to in-frame clones, with some not included. Of around 2.5 million clones listed, roughly 93% are singletons. The sequenced sample consisted of naive CD4+ T cells from PBMCs. The subset is: CD45RA+ positively selected. The chain couples TRBV28 to TRBJ2-1, with 9 bases lining up with TRBD2. The source is a man younger than 35 in good health. Some clones in this sample may be carry-over from other donors' samples. The CDR3 nucleotides read TGTGCCAGCAGGGCTAGCGGGATGAGGAATGAGCAGTTCTTC. Protein product: CASRASGMRNEQFF.